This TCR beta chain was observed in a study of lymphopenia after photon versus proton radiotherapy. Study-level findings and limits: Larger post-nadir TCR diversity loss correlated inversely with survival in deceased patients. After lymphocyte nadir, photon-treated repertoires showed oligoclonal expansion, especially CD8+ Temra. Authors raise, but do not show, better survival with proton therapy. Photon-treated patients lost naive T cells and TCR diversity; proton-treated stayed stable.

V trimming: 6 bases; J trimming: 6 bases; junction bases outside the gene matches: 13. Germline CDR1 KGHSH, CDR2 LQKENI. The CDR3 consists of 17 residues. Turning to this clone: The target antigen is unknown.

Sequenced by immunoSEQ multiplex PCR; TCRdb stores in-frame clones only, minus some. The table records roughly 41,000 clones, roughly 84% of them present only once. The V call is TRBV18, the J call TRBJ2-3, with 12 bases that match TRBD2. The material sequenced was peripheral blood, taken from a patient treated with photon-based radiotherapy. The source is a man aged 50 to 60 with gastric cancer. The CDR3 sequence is CASSLRGTSGRPDTQYF. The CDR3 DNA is TGTGCCAGCTCTCTACGGGGAACTAGCGGGAGGCCTGATACGCAGTATTTT.